A single sample is the source of the 27 T cell receptor beta chains below, sequenced in a study of memory CD8 T cells in hepatitis C reinfection. Sequencing used immunoSEQ multiplex PCR; TCRdb keeps in-frame clones, though not all of them. The sample includes more than 35,000 clones, around nine tenths of them seen just once. Indicated time point: peak reinfection, 3 to 8 weeks after reinfection detection. No in vitro expansion preceded TCR sequencing of the sorted cells. Sequenced sample: naive CD8+ T cells sorted from blood. These receptors were obtained from a man aged 18 to 29 with hepatitis C virus infection.

The chain links TRBV4-1 to TRBJ2-7; D remains ambiguous. Trimming pared 0 bases from V and 3 bases from J, leaving 6 bases between. The CDR3 contains 13 residues. Germline V gene data show CDR1 as MGHRA and CDR2 as YSYEKL. CDR3 region: CASSQDRGYEQYV. The DNA of the CDR3 is TGCGCCAGCAGCCAAGATCGCGGCTACGAGCAGTACGTC.

The rearrangement joins TRBV6-5 to TRBJ2-1; maybe TRBD2 (6 bases). Trimming pared 0 bases from V and 6 bases from J, leaving 15 bases between. This CDR3 has 16 amino acids. Germline values: CDR1 MNHEY, CDR2 SVGAGI. The DNA for the CDR3 is TGTGCCAGCAGTTACTCTGTGGGGGGAGGCCTCAATGAGCAGTTCTTC. Translated: CASSYSVGGGLNEQFF.

The chain employs TRBV5-6 and TRBJ2-7; 8 bases map to TRBD1. The CDR3 consists of 14 residues. Per the germline V gene, CDR1 is SGHDT and CDR2 is YYEEEE. With 4 bases clipped from V and 3 bases from J, the junction kept 6 bases outside the gene matches. Here the CDR3 reads CASSTQGVHYEQYF. The CDR3 region has the DNA TGTGCCAGCAGCACACAGGGGGTGCACTACGAGCAGTACTTC.

The chain carries TRBV13 and TRBJ1-1; D is undetermined. V was cut by 1 base and J by 7 bases, with 22 bases left in between. Germline V CDR1 and CDR2: PRHDT, FYEKMQ (reference sequence). This CDR3 is built from 17 residues. This chain's CDR3 is CASSLAVGHGEAGEAFF. CDR3 in DNA: TGTGCCAGCAGCTTAGCTGTAGGCCACGGGGAGGCCGGTGAAGCTTTCTTT.

The chain recombines TRBV27 with TRBJ1-6; weak D call: TRBD1 (6 bases). The germline CDR1 and CDR2 sequences are MNHEY and SMNVEV (reference sequence). CDR3 length: 16 amino acids. Trimming took 4 bases from V and 3 from J, leaving 13 bases between them. The CDR3 nucleotides read TGTGCCAGCAGTTCCAGGGGACAACTCTATAATTCACCCCTCCACTTT. This translates into CASSSRGQLYNSPLHF.

This clone was seen only once. The chain recombines TRBV6-6 with TRBJ2-1, with D perhaps matching TRBD2 (6 bases). Trimming removed 0 bases from V and 2 bases from J, with 8 bases in between. Germline V gene sequence: CDR1 MNHNY, CDR2 SVGAGI (reference sequence). This CDR3 is 15 amino acids long. DNA of the CDR3: TGTGCCAGCAGTTACTCGGGGGGAACCTACAATGAGCAGTTCTTC. Its translation: CASSYSGGTYNEQFF.

This clone was observed a single time. The chain carries TRBV10-3 and TRBJ2-1, with a weak D call TRBD1 (5 bases). The length of the CDR3 is 15 residues. Germline lookup yields CDR1 ENHRY and CDR2 SYGVKD. The V end lost 3 bases, the J end lost 9 bases, and 18 bases lay between the germline ends. CDR3 sequence reads: CAISEGVSTVGEQFF. The CDR3 DNA reads as TGTGCCATCAGTGAAGGGGTTTCAACGGTGGGTGAGCAGTTCTTC.

J is TRBJ2-1 and V is TRBV5-4, with D possibly matching TRBD1 (5 bases). CDR3 size: 13 residues. Trimming took off 3 bases at V and 4 bases at J, with 8 bases between the two ends. Germline CDR1 is SGHNT and CDR2 is YYREEE (reference sequence). CDR3 in amino acids: CASSSGQYNEQFF. The CDR3 DNA sequence: TGTGCCAGCAGCTCCGGACAATACAATGAGCAGTTCTTC.

The chain employs TRBV7-8 and TRBJ1-2, with D maybe TRBD1 (5 bases). The CDR3 runs 16 residues. V was cut by 1 base and J by 5 bases, with 17 bases left in between. CDR1 and CDR2 from the germline V gene are SGHVS and FQNEAQ. CDR3 protein: CASSLGDSLSGYGYTF. In DNA, the CDR3 is TGTGCCAGCAGCTTAGGAGACAGCCTCTCTGGATATGGCTACACCTTC.

The chain links TRBV7-2 to TRBJ2-1, with 9 bases aligning to TRBD2. CDR3 size: 15 residues. CDR1 and CDR2 from the germline V gene are SGHTA and FQGNSA. Trimming took 1 base from V and 4 from J; bases not matched to a gene: 2. CDR3: CASSLGLAEYNEQFF. CDR3 DNA sequence: TGTGCCAGCAGCTTAGGACTAGCGGAATACAATGAGCAGTTCTTC.

The genes are TRBV15 and TRBJ1-4; weak D call: TRBD1 (5 bases). CDR3 size: 14 residues. The germline V and J ends were trimmed by 5 bases and 5 bases, with 12 bases remaining between them. The germline CDR1 and CDR2 sequences are LNHNV and YYDKDF (reference sequence). The CDR3 sequence is CATSVRDGNEKLFF. The DNA of the CDR3 is TGTGCCACCAGCGTGCGGGACGGCAATGAAAAACTGTTTTTT.

This clone showed up just once. The V gene is TRBV9, the J gene TRBJ1-1; tentative D call: TRBD1 (6 bases). Trimming stripped 4 bases from V and 11 bases from J, with 18 bases between. Germline values: CDR1 SGDLS, CDR2 YYNGEE. The CDR3 runs 13 residues. The CDR3 DNA follows: TGTGCCAGCAGCCCACGTACAGGGTCAGCGGCTTTCTTT. It is translated as CASSPRTGSAAFF.

The CDR3 DNA is TGTGCCAGCAGCTTAGCGGGGGCAGGCTACGAGCAGTACTTC. Amino acids: CASSLAGAGYEQYF. The rearrangement joins TRBV7-6 to TRBJ2-7; weak D call: TRBD1 (6 bases). Germline CDR1 is SGHVS and CDR2 is FNYEAQ. The CDR3 has 14 amino acids. V shed 0 bases and J shed 3 bases, with 9 bases lying between them. The full variable domain, in which reference TRBV7-6 and TRBJ2-7 provide the parts outside the CDR3, is GAGVSQSPRYKVTKRGQDVALRCDPISGHVSLYWYRQALGQGPEFLTYFNYEAQQDKSGLPNDRFSAERPEGSISTLTIQRTEQRDSAMYRCASSLAGAGYEQYFGPGTRLTVT.

The V and J genes are TRBV7-9 and TRBJ1-1; D remains ambiguous. Germline V gene sequence: CDR1 SEHNR, CDR2 FQNEAQ (reference sequence). The length of the CDR3 is 13 residues. V was cut by 6 bases and J by 2 bases, with 10 bases left in between. As DNA, the CDR3 is TGTGCCAGCAGTTTTGACACAAACACTGAAGCTTTCTTT. Its protein product is CASSFDTNTEAFF. The full variable domain, rest sourced from reference TRBV7-9 and TRBJ1-1, is DTGVSQNPRHKITKRGQNVTFRCDPISEHNRLYWYRQTLGQGPEFLTYFQNEAQLEKSRLLSDRFSAERPKGSFSTLEIQRTEQGDSAMYLCASSFDTNTEAFFGQGTRLTVV.

The chain has TRBV2 and TRBJ1-2, with D possibly matching TRBD1 (6 bases). Germline-derived CDR1 and CDR2 are SNHLY and FYNNEI. This CDR3 comprises 14 residues. V dropped 1 base and J dropped 1 base, with 7 bases sitting between them. DNA for the CDR3: TGTGCCAGCAGTGAAGAGGACAGTAACTATGGCTACACCTTC. As protein: CASSEEDSNYGYTF.

The J gene is TRBJ2-3, the V gene TRBV27; D remains ambiguous. Germline V gives CDR1 MNHEY, CDR2 SMNVEV (reference sequence). The CDR3 consists of 15 residues. V dropped 6 bases and J dropped 1 base, with 14 bases sitting between them. In DNA form, the CDR3 reads TGTGCCAGCAGGGGCCATTCATCTGGCACAGATACGCAGTATTTT. Translating it yields CASRGHSSGTDTQYF.

In its sample, this clone was seen once. At one boundary the junction diverges from the germline segment, which might be a read error. This chain uses TRBV4-1 with TRBJ2-7; no reliable D call. Germline CDR1 and CDR2: MGHRA and YSYEKL. The CDR3 covers 14 residues. CDR3 sequence reads: CASSQVYGVGEQYF. In nucleotides, the CDR3 is TGCGCCAGCAGTCAAGTGTACGGAGTCGGCGAGCAGTACTTC.

J is TRBJ2-4 and V is TRBV2; perhaps TRBD2 as D (6 bases). V dropped 5 bases and J dropped 6 bases, with 17 bases sitting between them. Germline CDR1 and CDR2: SNHLY and FYNNEI. The CDR3 extends over 15 amino acids. The CDR3 bases are TGTGCCAGCAGTTCCGGGAGCAATCGCCTAAACATTCAGTACTTC. Protein: CASSSGSNRLNIQYF.

The chain's CDR3 is CASSQDDGGGPNEQFF. Here the CDR3 DNA reads TGCGCCAGCAGCCAAGATGATGGGGGAGGGCCCAATGAGCAGTTCTTC. The J gene is TRBJ2-1, the V gene TRBV4-1, with 7 nucleotides matching TRBD2. The ends lost 0 bases at V and 6 bases at J; junction bases unmatched: 8. The germline CDR1 and CDR2 sequences are MGHRA and YSYEKL. The CDR3 spans 16 residues.

This clone has more than one count but fewer than ten. The chain recombines TRBV5-4 with TRBJ1-2; 9 nucleotides line up with TRBD1. The CDR3 is made up of 14 amino acids. The germline V gene encodes CDR1 SGHNT and CDR2 YYREEE (reference sequence). J lost 6 bases, V lost 0 bases, and 3 bases had no gene match. The CDR3 loop is CASSLARDRDGYTF. The CDR3 coding sequence is TGTGCCAGCAGCTTGGCCCGGGACAGGGATGGCTACACCTTC.

This clone was counted once. The V call is TRBV5-4, the J call TRBJ2-2; 7 bases agree with TRBD2. The CDR3 has 14 amino acids. The germline gives CDR1 SGHNT, CDR2 YYREEE (reference sequence). J was trimmed by 6 bases and V by 5 bases; bases with no gene match: 7. CDR3 in amino acids: CASSMTSSPGELFF. The CDR3 nucleotides read TGTGCCAGCAGTATGACTAGCTCCCCCGGGGAGCTGTTTTTT.

About this clone itself: This CDR3 is also generated by other DNA sequences in the sample. The rearrangement uses TRBV7-9 and TRBJ1-2; 11 bases fit TRBD1. Trimming took 4 bases from V and 3 from J; bases not matched to a gene: 4. The CDR3 has 15 residues. CDR1 SEHNR and CDR2 FQNEAQ come from the germline V gene (reference sequence). CDR3 loop: CASSWTGGADYGYTF. CDR3 in DNA: TGTGCCAGCAGCTGGACAGGGGGCGCGGACTATGGCTACACCTTC.

This chain joins TRBV13 and TRBJ1-2; 7 nucleotides match TRBD1. Trimming cost V 5 bases and J 4 bases; bases outside gene matches: 4. Germline CDR1 PRHDT, CDR2 FYEKMQ (reference sequence). The CDR3 is made up of 13 amino acids. The CDR3 nucleotides are TGTGCCAGCAGCGGAGACAGGGCCTATGGCTACACCTTC. This gives the protein CASSGDRAYGYTF.

The rearrangement joins TRBV2 to TRBJ1-2; possible D gene TRBD1, 6 bases. Germline V gives CDR1 SNHLY, CDR2 FYNNEI. The CDR3 length is 18 residues. V lost 5 bases and J 0 bases, leaving 22 bases between the germline ends. The DNA for the CDR3 is TGTGCCAGCAGTCCGGACGGAGGAGTGTCAGGGGCTAACTATGGCTACACCTTC. It specifies CASSPDGGVSGANYGYTF.

Here the CDR3 reads CASSTQGAGADTQYF. CDR3 DNA: TGCGCCAGCAGCACACAGGGGGCCGGGGCAGATACGCAGTATTTT. The rearrangement links TRBV5-1 to TRBJ2-3; 9 bases are shared with TRBD1. Germline V gene sequence: CDR1 SGHRS, CDR2 YFSETQ. CDR3 length: 15 amino acids. J gave up 4 bases and V 4 bases, and 7 bases lay outside the gene matches.

This clone was seen only once. The rearrangement uses TRBV7-9 and TRBJ2-1; tentative D call: TRBD1 (6 bases). V lost 7 bases and J lost 2, with 15 bases in between. CDR1 is SEHNR, CDR2 FQNEAQ, per germline (reference sequence). The CDR3 is made up of 15 amino acids. The CDR3 DNA sequence: TGTGCCAGCACAAAAGGGCGGACAGCCTACAATGAGCAGTTCTTC. It specifies CASTKGRTAYNEQFF.

The chain uses TRBV6-5 and TRBJ2-2; 7 bases agree with TRBD1. J lost 6 bases, V lost 0 bases, and 7 bases had no gene match. Germline lookup yields CDR1 MNHEY and CDR2 SVGAGI. This CDR3 spans 16 amino acids. CDR3 protein: CASSYSSQGVAGELFF. The CDR3, as DNA: TGTGCCAGCAGTTACTCGTCCCAGGGGGTGGCCGGGGAGCTGTTTTTT.